A single sample is the source of the 5 T cell receptor beta chains below, sequenced in a study of T-cell reconstitution after alpha-beta-depleted transplantation in children. Unique molecular identifiers were incorporated into the prepared TCRbeta library. MiXCR, applied by TCRdb to the PCR reads, yields one record per CDR3 protein. Here the sample spans around 600,000 distinct CDR3 sequences, more than 20% being singletons. Source: PBMCs, mostly from graft donor cells, taken 360 days after TCRalphabeta/CD19-depleted stem cell transplant. The receptors were sampled from a boy younger than two who had a stem cell transplant for acute myeloid leukemia, so the T cells may come from the graft donor.

The chain couples TRBV20-1 to TRBJ2-5; 7 bases are shared with TRBD2. Trimming removed 1 base from V and 3 bases from J; junction bases left unmatched: 8. The CDR3 runs 15 residues. CDR1 and CDR2 from the germline V gene are DFQATT and SNEGSKA (reference sequence). CDR3 nucleotide sequence: TGCAGTGCTAGAGGGCTGTGGGGGGGGGAAGAGACCCAGTACTTC. This encodes CSARGLWGGEETQYF.

This clonotype was counted only a few times. The rearrangement links TRBV7-8 to TRBJ2-7; tentatively, D is TRBD2 (5 bases). The CDR3 has 15 amino acids. The germline gives CDR1 SGHVS, CDR2 FQNEAQ. Trimming shortened V by 4 bases and J by 5 bases, and 18 bases separated the two germline ends. The CDR3 sequence: CASSSPAGVAHEQYF. The CDR3 DNA follows: TGTGCCAGCAGCTCTCCTGCCGGGGTGGCCCACGAGCAGTACTTC. The full variable domain, rest sourced from reference TRBV7-8 and TRBJ2-7, is GAGVSQSPRYKVAKRGQDVALRCDPISGHVSLFWYQQALGQGPEFLTYFQNEAQLDKSGLPSDRFFAERPEGSVSTLKIQRTQQEDSAVYLCASSSPAGVAHEQYFGPGTRLTVT.

There are a few counts of this clonotype. The chain is built from TRBV20-1 and TRBJ1-5, with 7 nucleotides matching TRBD1. Unmatched junction bases numbered 9, after V lost 3 bases and J lost 7 bases. The CDR3 spans 14 residues. CDR1 is DFQATT, CDR2 SNEGSKA, per germline (reference sequence). CDR3 nucleotide sequence: TGCAGTGCTAGTTCGGGACAGTCCGGGCAGCCCCAGCATTTT. Amino acid sequence: CSASSGQSGQPQHF.

This clonotype has only a few counts. The CDR3 sequence is CASSLVGGVYEQYF. CDR3 sequence (DNA): TGTGCCAGCAGCTTGGTTGGGGGGGTCTACGAGCAGTACTTC. V usage is TRBV5-6 and J usage is TRBJ2-7, with 7 bases lining up with TRBD2. The V and J ends lost 0 bases and 3 bases, in that order; junction bases with no gene match: 3. Per germline, CDR1 SGHDT and CDR2 YYEEEE. CDR3 length equals 14 residues.

This sequence joins TRBV5-1 and TRBJ1-1, with no clear D. This CDR3 spans 14 amino acids. Trimming shortened V by 4 bases and J by 6 bases, and 16 bases separated the two germline ends. Germline CDR1 and CDR2: SGHRS and YFSETQ. As DNA, the CDR3 is TGCGCCAGCAGCCTGGAGGTAGGAATCGCTGAAGCTTTCTTT. Encoded protein: CASSLEVGIAEAFF.